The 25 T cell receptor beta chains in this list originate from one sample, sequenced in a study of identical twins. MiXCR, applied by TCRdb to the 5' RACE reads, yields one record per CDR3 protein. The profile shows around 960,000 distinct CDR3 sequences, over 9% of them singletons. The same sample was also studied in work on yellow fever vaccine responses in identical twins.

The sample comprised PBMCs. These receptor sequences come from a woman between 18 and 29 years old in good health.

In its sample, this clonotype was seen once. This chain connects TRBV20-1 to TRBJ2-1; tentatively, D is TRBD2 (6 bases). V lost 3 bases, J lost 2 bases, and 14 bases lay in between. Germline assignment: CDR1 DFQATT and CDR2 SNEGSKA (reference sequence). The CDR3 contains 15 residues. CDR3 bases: TGCAGTGCTAGGCCCACGGGACTGCCCTACAATGAGCAGTTCTTC. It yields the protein CSARPTGLPYNEQFF.

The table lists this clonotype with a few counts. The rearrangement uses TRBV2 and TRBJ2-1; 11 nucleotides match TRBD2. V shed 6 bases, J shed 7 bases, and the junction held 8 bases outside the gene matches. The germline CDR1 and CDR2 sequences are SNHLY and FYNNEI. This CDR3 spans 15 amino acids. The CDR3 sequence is CASRTTSGGANEQFF. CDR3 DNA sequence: TGTGCCAGCAGAACAACTAGCGGGGGAGCGAATGAGCAGTTCTTC. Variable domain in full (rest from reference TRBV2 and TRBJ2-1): EPEVTQTPSHQVTQMGQEVILRCVPISNHLYFYWYRQILGQKVEFLVSFYNNEISEKSEIFDDQFSVERPDGSNFTLKIRSTKLEDSAMYFCASRTTSGGANEQFFGPGTRLTVL.

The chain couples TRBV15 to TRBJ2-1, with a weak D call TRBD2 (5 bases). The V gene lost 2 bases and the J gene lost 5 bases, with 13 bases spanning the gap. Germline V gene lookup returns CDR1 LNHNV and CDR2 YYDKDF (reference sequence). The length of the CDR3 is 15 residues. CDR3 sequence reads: CATSRPQAANNEQFF. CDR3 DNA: TGTGCCACCAGCAGACCGCAAGCGGCCAACAATGAGCAGTTCTTC.

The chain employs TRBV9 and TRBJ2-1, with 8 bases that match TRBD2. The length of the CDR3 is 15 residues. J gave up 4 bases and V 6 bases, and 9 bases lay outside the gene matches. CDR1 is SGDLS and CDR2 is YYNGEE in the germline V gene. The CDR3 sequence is CASNSQAGAYNEQFF. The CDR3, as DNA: TGTGCCAGCAACTCCCAAGCGGGGGCTTACAATGAGCAGTTCTTC.

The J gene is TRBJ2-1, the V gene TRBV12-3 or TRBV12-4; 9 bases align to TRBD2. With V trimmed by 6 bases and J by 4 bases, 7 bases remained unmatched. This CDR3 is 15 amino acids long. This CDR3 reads CASSFSGSGYNEQFF. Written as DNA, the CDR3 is TGTGCCAGCAGCTTTAGCGGGAGTGGGTACAATGAGCAGTTCTTC.

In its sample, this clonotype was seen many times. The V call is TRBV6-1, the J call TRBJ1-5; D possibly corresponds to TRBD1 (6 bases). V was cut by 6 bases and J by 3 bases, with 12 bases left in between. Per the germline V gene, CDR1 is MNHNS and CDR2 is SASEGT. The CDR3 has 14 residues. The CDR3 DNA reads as TGTGCCAGCAGCCAAACAGGGCTCAATCAGCCCCAGCATTTT. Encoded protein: CASSQTGLNQPQHF.

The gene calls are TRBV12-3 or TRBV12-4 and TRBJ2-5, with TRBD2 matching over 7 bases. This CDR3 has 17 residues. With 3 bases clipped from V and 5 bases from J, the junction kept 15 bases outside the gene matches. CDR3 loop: CASSFAGLGGVQETQYF. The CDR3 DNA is TGTGCCAGCAGTTTCGCAGGGTTGGGGGGGGTGCAGGAGACCCAGTACTTC.

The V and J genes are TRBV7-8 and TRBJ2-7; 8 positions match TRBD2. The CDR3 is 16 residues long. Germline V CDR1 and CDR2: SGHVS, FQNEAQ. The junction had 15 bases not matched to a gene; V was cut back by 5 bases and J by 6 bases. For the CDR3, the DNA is TGTGCCAGCAGCGCCCGTAGGACGGGGGGGCTTGGCGAGCAGTACGTC. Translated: CASSARRTGGLGEQYV.

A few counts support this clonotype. The CDR3 bases are TGCAGTGCTAGTCACGGGACTACTCGAGACAATGAGCAGTTCTTC. Translating it yields CSASHGTTRDNEQFF. The rearrangement joins TRBV20-1 to TRBJ2-1; 7 bases are a match to TRBD2. There are 15 residues in the CDR3. The trim removed 3 bases at V and 5 bases at J, leaving 10 bases unmatched. CDR1 DFQATT and CDR2 SNEGSKA come from the germline V gene (reference sequence).

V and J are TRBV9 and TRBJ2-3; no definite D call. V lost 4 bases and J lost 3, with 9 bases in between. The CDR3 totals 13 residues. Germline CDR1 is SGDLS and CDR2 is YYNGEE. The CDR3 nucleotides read TGTGCCAGCAGCCCGATGAGGACAGATACGCAGTATTTT. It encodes CASSPMRTDTQYF.

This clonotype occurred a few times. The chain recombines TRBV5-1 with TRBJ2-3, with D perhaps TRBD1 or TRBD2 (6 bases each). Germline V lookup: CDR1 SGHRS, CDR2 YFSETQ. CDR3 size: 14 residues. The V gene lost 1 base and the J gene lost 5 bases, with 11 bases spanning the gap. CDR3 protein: CASSLRGAKDTQYF. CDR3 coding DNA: TGCGCCAGCAGCTTGAGGGGGGCAAAAGATACGCAGTATTTT.

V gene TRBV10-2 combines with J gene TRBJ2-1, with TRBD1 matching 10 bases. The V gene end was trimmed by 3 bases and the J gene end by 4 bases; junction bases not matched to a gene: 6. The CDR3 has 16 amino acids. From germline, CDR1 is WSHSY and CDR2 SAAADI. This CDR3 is CASSEPWDRGYNEQFF. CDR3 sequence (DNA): TGCGCCAGCAGTGAACCCTGGGACAGGGGTTACAATGAGCAGTTCTTC.

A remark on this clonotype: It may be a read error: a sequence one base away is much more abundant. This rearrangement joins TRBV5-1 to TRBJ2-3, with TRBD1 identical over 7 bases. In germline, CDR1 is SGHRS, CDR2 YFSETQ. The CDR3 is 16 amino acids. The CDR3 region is CASSWGQSGFTDTPYF. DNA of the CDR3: TGCGCCAGCAGCTGGGGACAGTCGGGATTCACAGATACGCCGTATTTT.

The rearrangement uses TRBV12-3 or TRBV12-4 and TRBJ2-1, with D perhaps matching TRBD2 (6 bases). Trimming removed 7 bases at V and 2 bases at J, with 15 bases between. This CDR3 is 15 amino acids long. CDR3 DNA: TGTGCCAGCACCGGCGGGACCAACACCTACAATGAGCAGTTCTTC. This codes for CASTGGTNTYNEQFF.

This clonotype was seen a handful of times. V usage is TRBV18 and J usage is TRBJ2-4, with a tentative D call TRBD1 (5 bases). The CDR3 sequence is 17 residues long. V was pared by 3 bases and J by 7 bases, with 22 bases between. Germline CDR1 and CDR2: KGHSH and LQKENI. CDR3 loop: CASSPSTVRLSSNIQYF. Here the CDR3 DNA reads TGTGCCAGCTCACCGTCGACAGTCCGGCTATCCTCCAACATTCAGTACTTC.

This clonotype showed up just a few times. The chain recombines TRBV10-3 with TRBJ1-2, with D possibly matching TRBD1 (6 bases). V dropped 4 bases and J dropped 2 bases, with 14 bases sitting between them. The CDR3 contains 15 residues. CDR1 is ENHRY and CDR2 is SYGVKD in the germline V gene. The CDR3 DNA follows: TGTGCCATCAGTGGACAGGTACCCCAGAACTATGGCTACACCTTC. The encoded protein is CAISGQVPQNYGYTF.

CDR3 residues: CASSLGFPETQYF. The CDR3 coding sequence is TGTGCCAGCAGTTTGGGGTTTCCGGAGACCCAGTACTTC. The V call is TRBV12-3 or TRBV12-4, the J call TRBJ2-5; D remains ambiguous. Trimming removed 3 bases at V and 5 bases at J, with 10 bases between. CDR3 length equals 13 residues.

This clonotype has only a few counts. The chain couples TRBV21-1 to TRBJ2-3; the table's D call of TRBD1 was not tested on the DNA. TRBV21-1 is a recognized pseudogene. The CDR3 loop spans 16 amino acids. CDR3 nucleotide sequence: TGTGCCAGCAGCATATCGGGACTGGGGTGCACAGATACGCAGTATTTT. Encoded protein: CASSISGLGCTDTQYF.

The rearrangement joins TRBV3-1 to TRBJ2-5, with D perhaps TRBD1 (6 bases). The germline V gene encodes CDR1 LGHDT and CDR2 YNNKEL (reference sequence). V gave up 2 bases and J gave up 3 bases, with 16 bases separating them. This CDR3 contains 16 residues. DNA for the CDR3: TGTGCCAGCAGCCAACCTGAAGTTTACAGGGAAGAGACCCAGTACTTC. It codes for CASSQPEVYREETQYF.

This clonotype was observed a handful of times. CDR3 amino acids: CASSDPSGGSSDNEQFF. As DNA, the CDR3 is TGTGCCAGCAGTGATCCTAGCGGGGGGAGTAGTGACAATGAGCAGTTCTTC. The gene calls are TRBV2 and TRBJ2-1; TRBD2 matches at 11 bases. Trimming removed 3 bases from V and 5 bases from J; junction bases left unmatched: 9. CDR1 and CDR2 (germline): SNHLY, FYNNEI. The CDR3 is 17 amino acids.

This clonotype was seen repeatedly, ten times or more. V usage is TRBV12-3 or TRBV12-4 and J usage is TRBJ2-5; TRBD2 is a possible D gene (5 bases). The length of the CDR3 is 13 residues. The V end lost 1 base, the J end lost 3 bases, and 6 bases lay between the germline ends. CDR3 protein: CASSLGGKETQYF. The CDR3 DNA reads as TGTGCCAGCAGTTTAGGAGGGAAAGAGACCCAGTACTTC.

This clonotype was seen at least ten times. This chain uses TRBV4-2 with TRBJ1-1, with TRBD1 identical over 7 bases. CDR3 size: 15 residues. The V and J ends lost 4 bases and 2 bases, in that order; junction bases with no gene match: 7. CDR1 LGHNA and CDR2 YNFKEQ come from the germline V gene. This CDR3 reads CASSRDRAFNTEAFF. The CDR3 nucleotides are TGTGCCAGCAGCCGAGACAGGGCATTCAACACTGAAGCTTTCTTT.

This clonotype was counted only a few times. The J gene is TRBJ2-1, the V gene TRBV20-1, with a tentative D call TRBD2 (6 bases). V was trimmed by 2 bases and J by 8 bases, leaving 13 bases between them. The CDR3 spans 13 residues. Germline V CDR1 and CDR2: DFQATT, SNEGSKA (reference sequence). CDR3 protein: CSARSSTGDEQFF. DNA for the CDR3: TGCAGTGCTAGATCTTCGACGGGAGATGAGCAGTTCTTC.

In DNA, the CDR3 is TGCAGTGCTGCATTCAATGAGCAGTTCTTC. As protein: CSAAFNEQFF. This chain connects TRBV20-1 to TRBJ2-1; D not resolved. The length of the CDR3 is 10 residues. Germline lookup yields CDR1 DFQATT and CDR2 SNEGSKA (reference sequence). Trimming took off 5 bases at V and 6 bases at J, with 5 bases between the two ends.

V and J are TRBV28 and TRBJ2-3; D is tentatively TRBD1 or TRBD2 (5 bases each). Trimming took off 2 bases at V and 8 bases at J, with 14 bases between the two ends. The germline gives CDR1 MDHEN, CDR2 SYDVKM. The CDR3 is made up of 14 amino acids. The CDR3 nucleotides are TGTGCCAGCAGTTTAATCAGGGAGCATCGTACGCAGTATTTT. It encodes CASSLIREHRTQYF.